This section outlines one T cell receptor beta chain sequence together with its context. Antigen unknown. Cultured CD4+ T cell DNA was sequenced using the Oncomine TCR Beta short-read assay. Investigators isolated genomic DNA from cultured CD4+ T cells. Using its own MiXCR run on the PCR reads, TCRdb lists one record per CDR3 protein. The sample includes roughly 24,000 distinct CDR3 sequences, over 60% of them seen just once. This sample is part of a study of vaccination and CD4 T cells after COVID-19. Study summary: Overlapping spike pools from SARS-CoV-2 and HCoV-NL63, HCoV-OC43 and HCoV-229E served as culture stimuli. Study outcomes and limitations: For convalescent patients, 304 of the 307 vaccine-specific clones analyzed were classified as spike mono-reactive.

Indicated treatment: roughly ten-day PBMC culture with coronavirus spike peptide pools or control peptides (ViraFEST assay). Germline assignment: CDR1 MDHEN and CDR2 SYDVKM. This CDR3 contains 13 residues. V was shortened by 7 bases and J by 6 bases, with 13 bases between the two germline ends. The receptor's source is a human donor who had recovered from COVID-19. This sequence joins TRBV28 and TRBJ1-5; D gene ambiguous. The sample consisted of CD4+ T cells from blood, cultured in vitro. CDR3 in DNA: TGTGCCAGCACCCCGACCCTGGGTCAGCCCCAGCATTTT. As protein: CASTPTLGQPQHF.